This T cell receptor (beta chain) was sequenced for a study of shared clonotypes between healthy human individuals. Study summary: CD4 naive and CD4 memory each took three plates per donor, while CD8 naive took two and CD8 memory one.

Per the original data handling: ImmunoSEQ supplied junction-only sequences lacking quality scores, so filtering was different. Produced via immunoSEQ multiplex PCR; TCRdb's table is partial and in-frame only. V, J and clone size were drawn from that table, and D and trimming were deduced from the DNA. The data show 600,000 or so clones, with 95% to 98% seen just once and roughly 0.29% held by the top ten. Remarks on this clone: The antigen is not known.

This CDR3 is 15 amino acids long. Trimming cost V 4 bases and J 4 bases; bases outside gene matches: 7. Germline values: CDR1 MGHRA, CDR2 YSYEKL. Findings and caveats of the study: The study generally estimated greater richness for naive than memory subsets.

CD8 cells regarded as naive lacked CD45RO, were positively chosen for CCR7, and omitted terminally differentiated effector memory CD45RA+ cells. Within Nashville, Tennessee resided all donors, each a Caucasian adult. This TCR was recovered from a man aged 25 to 45 in good health. The material sequenced was naive CD8+ T cells sorted from blood. The chain has TRBV4-1 and TRBJ2-3; 8 positions agree with TRBD1. CDR3 nucleotide sequence: TGCGCCAGCAGCCTTCAGGACAGGGTTTCAGATACGCAGTATTTT. Translated: CASSLQDRVSDTQYF.